This record concerns one TCR beta chain sequence. No antigen is known for it. These data originate in a study of cytomegalovirus exposure and HLA in healthy donors. General study points: In the roughly 120 validation repertoires, a later analysis found that first-cohort TCR clusters tended to co-occur. A few of the chains that were CMV-associated were confirmed in vitro to be specific for CMV antigens. The study labeled roughly 160 TCR beta chains cytomegalovirus-associated.

The CDR3 covers 15 residues. Trimming removed 1 base from V and 0 bases from J, with 9 bases in between. In germline, CDR1 is SGHAT, CDR2 FQNNGV. Profiled with immunoSEQ multiplex PCR; TCRdb holds only in-frame clones, not every one. The profile shows 45,000 or so clones, 80% to 95% of them singletons. The validation cohort, a group of more than 95 subjects, included the donors and was separate from the roughly 670-subject first cohort. Sequencing input: PBMCs. The sequence was collected from a woman between 18 and 30 years old in good health and CMV-seronegative. The chain carries TRBV11-2 and TRBJ1-1; perhaps TRBD1 as D (5 bases). Here the CDR3 DNA reads TGTGCCAGCAGCTTAGGACAGATCGTGAACACTGAAGCTTTCTTT. The encoded protein is CASSLGQIVNTEAFF.